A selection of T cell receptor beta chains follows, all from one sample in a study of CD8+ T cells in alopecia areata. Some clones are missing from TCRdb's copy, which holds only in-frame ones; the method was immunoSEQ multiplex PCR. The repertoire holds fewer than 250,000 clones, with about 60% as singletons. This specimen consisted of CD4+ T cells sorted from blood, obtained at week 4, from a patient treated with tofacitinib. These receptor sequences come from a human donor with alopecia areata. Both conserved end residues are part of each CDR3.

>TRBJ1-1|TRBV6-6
CASSGHPRAEAFF
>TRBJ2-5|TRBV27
CASSSGNQETQYF
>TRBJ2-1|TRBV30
CAWKRVGLGQFF
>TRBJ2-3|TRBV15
CATSGLSGRVYTQYF
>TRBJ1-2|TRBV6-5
CASSLLGDYGYTF
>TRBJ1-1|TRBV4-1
CASSQDPRLSNTEAFF
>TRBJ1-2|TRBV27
CASSTSPGTGARGYTF
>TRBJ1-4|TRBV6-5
CASSPNMNEKLFF
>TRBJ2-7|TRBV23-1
CASSQRGGTYEQYF
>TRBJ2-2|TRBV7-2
CASSSSGSGSGELFF
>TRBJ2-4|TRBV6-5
CASTRDGGNIQYF
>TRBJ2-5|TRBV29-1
CSVGRNIRETQYF
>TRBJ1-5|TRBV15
CATSIRQGTQPQHF
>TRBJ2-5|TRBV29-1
CSVVNGVVETQYF
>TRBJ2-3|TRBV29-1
CSGVGTGTDTQYF
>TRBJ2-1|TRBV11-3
CASSSEGFGEQFF
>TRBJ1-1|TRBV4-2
CASSFVRGPAFF
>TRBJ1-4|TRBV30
CAWSVTGVEKLFF
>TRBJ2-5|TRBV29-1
CSPGGETQYF